The next 17 T cell receptor beta chains were all read from a single sample in a study of T cell repertoires in aging, cancer and after chemotherapy. A mixed TRB-A/B primer pool amplified rearranged TRB by multiplex touch-down PCR. Via MiXCR, TCRdb re-called the multiplex PCR reads, giving one row per CDR3 protein. The sample contains about 3,100 distinct CDR3 sequences, about 35% of which appear only once. The template was genomic DNA from peripheral blood, not RNA. The sample comprised blood. The source of these receptors is a human donor with a solid tumor.

J is TRBJ2-6 and V is TRBV12-3 or TRBV12-4; D uncertain. V lost 3 bases, J lost 0 bases, and 18 bases lay in between. The CDR3 totals 19 residues. The CDR3 sequence is CASSFYPQTINSGANVLTF. CDR3 in DNA: TGTGCCAGCAGTTTCTATCCACAGACAATAAACTCTGGGGCCAACGTCCTGACTTTC.

This clonotype was observed a handful of times. The J gene is TRBJ2-7, the V gene TRBV7-2; the D is unclear. Trimming shortened V by 1 base and J by 2 bases, and 9 bases separated the two germline ends. Looked up from germline, CDR1 is SGHTA and CDR2 is FQGNSA. This CDR3 spans 14 amino acids. The CDR3 region has the DNA TGTGCCAGCAGCTTAGTTGACCCAACCTACGAGCAGTACTTC. Its translation is CASSLVDPTYEQYF. Filled out from reference TRBV7-2 and TRBJ2-7, the complete variable domain reads GAGVSQSPSNKVTEKGKDVELRCDPISGHTALYWYRQSLGQGLEFLIYFQGNSAPDKSGLPSDRFSAERTGGSVSTLTIQRTQQEDSAVYLCASSLVDPTYEQYFGPGTRLTVT.

The chain's CDR3 is CASSPTGNNQPQHF. CDR3 nucleotides: TGTGCCAGCAGCCCGACAGGGAACAATCAGCCCCAGCATTTT. The chain has TRBV7-2 and TRBJ1-5; 7 positions agree with TRBD1. CDR1 and CDR2 (germline): SGHTA, FQGNSA. The CDR3 loop spans 14 amino acids. J gave up 3 bases and V 5 bases, and 4 bases lay outside the gene matches.

The chain links TRBV6-4 to TRBJ1-3; D remains unclear. This CDR3 is 14 amino acids long. Trimming stripped 6 bases from V and 0 bases from J, with 9 bases between. The germline V gene has CDR1 MRHNA and CDR2 SNTAGT. The CDR3 sequence: CASSTGSSGNTIYF. The DNA for the CDR3 is TGTGCCAGCAGCACGGGGAGCTCTGGAAACACCATATATTTT.

The rearrangement uses TRBV5-6 and TRBJ2-7; 9 bases align to TRBD1. The CDR3 totals 14 residues. Trimming at V came to 4 bases and at J to 6 bases, leaving 8 bases not matched to a gene. CDR1 and CDR2 (germline): SGHDT, YYEEEE. The CDR3 bases are TGTGCCAGCAGCCAAGGACAGGGGTTGGGCGAGCAGTACTTC. It codes for CASSQGQGLGEQYF.

The chain is built from TRBV6-1 and TRBJ1-2, with 11 bases lining up with TRBD1. The CDR3 runs to 15 residues. J was trimmed by 3 bases and V by 4 bases; bases with no gene match: 4. CDR1 is MNHNS, CDR2 SASEGT, per germline. The CDR3 DNA is TGTGCCAGCAGTGTAGGGACAGGGGGTGACTATGGCTACACCTTC. As protein: CASSVGTGGDYGYTF.

V usage is TRBV20-1 and J usage is TRBJ2-2, with D perhaps TRBD2 (6 bases). The CDR3 runs to 14 residues. The V and J ends lost 6 bases and 0 bases respectively, with 11 bases between them. The germline CDR1 and CDR2 sequences are DFQATT and SNEGSKA (reference sequence). CDR3 loop: CSAEKRANTGELFF. The CDR3 nucleotides read TGCAGTGCCGAGAAGCGGGCGAACACCGGGGAGCTGTTTTTT.

This clonotype is classed as large. The chain has TRBV29-1 and TRBJ2-2; 12 positions match TRBD2. The germline V gene encodes CDR1 SQVTM and CDR2 ANQGSEA. The trim removed 5 bases at V and 6 bases at J, leaving 7 bases unmatched. The CDR3 is 15 amino acids. Here the CDR3 DNA reads TGCAGCGTTCGACTAGCGGGAGCCCCGTCCGGGGAGCTGTTTTTT. Translation: CSVRLAGAPSGELFF.

The chain links TRBV28 to TRBJ2-7; D assignment may be TRBD1 or TRBD2 (5 bases each). This CDR3 spans 13 amino acids. V lost 5 bases and J lost 9, with 17 bases in between. Germline-derived CDR1 and CDR2 are MDHEN and SYDVKM. The CDR3 is CASSIPSQGAQYF. The DNA for the CDR3 is TGTGCCAGCAGTATCCCGTCCCAGGGAGCGCAGTACTTC.

V and J are TRBV6-1 and TRBJ2-7; tentative D call: TRBD2 (5 bases). CDR1 and CDR2 from the germline V gene are MNHNS and SASEGT. V was clipped by 3 bases and J by 8 bases, with 17 bases between them. The CDR3 length is 14 residues. The CDR3 sequence is CASSESPPSSKQYF. In nucleotides, the CDR3 is TGTGCCAGCAGTGAGTCACCCCCTAGCTCCAAGCAGTACTTC.

This clonotype came up a few times. Sequence at one end of the junction differs from germline and may be a read error. The J gene is TRBJ2-2, the V gene TRBV19; a weak D match, TRBD1 (6 bases). The germline gives CDR1 LNHDA, CDR2 SQIVND (reference sequence). This CDR3 region has 16 residues. CDR3: CASSLDRTMNTGELFF. The CDR3 nucleotides are TGTGCCAGTAGTTTAGACAGGACGATGAACACCGGGGAGCTGTTTTTT.

This clonotype has just a few counts. The chain links TRBV6-2 or TRBV6-3 to TRBJ2-3; 10 bases fit TRBD1. The CDR3 is 15 amino acids. Germline CDR1 and CDR2: MNHEY and SVGEGT. V lost 5 bases, J lost 3 bases, and 5 bases stayed unmatched. The CDR3 is CASSTRQGATDTQYF. For the CDR3, the DNA is TGTGCCAGCAGTACCCGACAGGGGGCTACAGATACGCAGTATTTT.

This rearrangement joins TRBV6-2 or TRBV6-3 to TRBJ2-7; a possible D gene is TRBD2 (6 bases). Trimming left V 6 bases short and J 7 bases short, with 19 bases between. The CDR3 runs to 14 residues. Germline V gives CDR1 MNHEY, CDR2 SVGEGT. The CDR3 DNA sequence: TGTGCCAGCAGCTGGGACTCACCCACGGGGGAGCAGTACTTC. It yields the protein CASSWDSPTGEQYF.

Only a few counts were recorded for this clonotype. This chain connects TRBV7-9 to TRBJ2-1; D is unresolved. CDR1 and CDR2 from the germline V gene are SEHNR and FQNEAQ (reference sequence). V lost 3 bases, J lost 8 bases, and 5 bases lay in between. This CDR3 region has 11 residues. The chain's CDR3 is CASSFIYEQFF. CDR3 sequence (DNA): TGTGCCAGCAGCTTCATCTATGAGCAGTTCTTC.

The chain recombines TRBV7-6 with TRBJ2-3, with D possibly TRBD2 on 6 matching bases. Germline V CDR1 and CDR2: SGHVS, FNYEAQ. This CDR3 region has 15 residues. The ends were cut back, 5 bases at V and 0 bases at J, with 12 bases in the middle. The CDR3 nucleotides are TGTGCCAGCAGCCGTCCGGAGGGTAGCACAGATACGCAGTATTTT. Its protein is CASSRPEGSTDTQYF.

V gene TRBV20-1 combines with J gene TRBJ2-1, with TRBD2 as a possible D gene (6 bases). The CDR3 runs 12 residues. With 3 bases removed from V and 4 bases from J, the gap between germline ends came to 7 bases. CDR1 is DFQATT, CDR2 SNEGSKA, per germline (reference sequence). DNA of the CDR3: TGCAGTGCTAGGGGGAGGTACAATGAGCAGTTCTTC. Translating gives CSARGRYNEQFF.

The table lists this clonotype with a few counts. The J gene is TRBJ1-2, the V gene TRBV12-3 or TRBV12-4, with D possibly being TRBD1 (5 bases). This CDR3 spans 13 amino acids. V lost 7 bases to trimming and J lost 7 bases, with 16 bases between them. The CDR3 bases are TGTGCCAGCAAAATGGGAGGGGATCCTGGCTACACCTTC. Its protein product is CASKMGGDPGYTF.